The 30 T cell receptor beta chains below come from one sample, sequenced in a study of blood T cell repertoires in COVID-19. The table came from immunoSEQ multiplex PCR; TCRdb's copy has only in-frame clones and leaves some out. The data show about 130,000 clones, roughly 83% seen once. The sequencing sample was made of peripheral blood. These receptors all stem from a man between 60 and 75 years old with acute or convalescent COVID-19.

The chain links TRBV5-1 to TRBJ1-1; the D gene is possibly TRBD1 (6 bases). Germline values: CDR1 SGHRS, CDR2 YFSETQ. The CDR3 is 14 residues long. The V and J ends lost 2 bases and 1 base respectively, with 9 bases between them. CDR3 DNA: TGCGCCAGCAGCTTTCCGGGACAGAACACTGAAGCTTTCTTT. It encodes CASSFPGQNTEAFF.

Here the CDR3 DNA reads TGTGCCAGCACAGCGGCGAACACCGGGGAGCTGTTTTTT. This translates into CASTAANTGELFF. The chain links TRBV2 to TRBJ2-2; tentatively, D is TRBD2 (5 bases). The V end lost 7 bases, the J end lost 0 bases, and 6 bases lay between the germline ends. Per the germline V gene, CDR1 is SNHLY and CDR2 is FYNNEI. The CDR3 is 13 residues long. Full variable domain (remainder filled in from reference TRBV2 and TRBJ2-2): EPEVTQTPSHQVTQMGQEVILRCVPISNHLYFYWYRQILGQKVEFLVSFYNNEISEKSEIFDDQFSVERPDGSNFTLKIRSTKLEDSAMYFCASTAANTGELFFGEGSRLTVL.

The chain has TRBV13 and TRBJ1-1, with TRBD1 identical over 7 bases. The CDR3 extends over 17 amino acids. In germline, CDR1 is PRHDT, CDR2 FYEKMQ (reference sequence). The J segment lost 2 bases and the V segment lost 5 bases, leaving 14 bases of the junction unmatched. The CDR3 nucleotides are TGTGCCAGCAGCCCCCGACAGGGCCTGAGGATAAACACTGAAGCTTTCTTT. Translating it yields CASSPRQGLRINTEAFF.

This CDR3 is CASSLGGSSYNSPLHF. CDR3 bases: TGTGCCAGCAGCCTCGGGGGGAGCTCCTATAATTCACCCCTCCACTTT. J is TRBJ1-6 and V is TRBV3-1 (or the pseudogene TRBV3-2), with a possible D match to TRBD1 (5 bases). With 4 bases removed from V and 0 bases from J, the gap between germline ends came to 10 bases. CDR1 LGHDT and CDR2 YNNKEL come from the germline V gene (reference sequence). The CDR3 totals 16 residues.

V is TRBV5-1 and J is TRBJ1-1; D not certain. V gave up 4 bases and J gave up 2 bases, with 15 bases separating them. The CDR3 spans 15 residues. The germline V gene encodes CDR1 SGHRS and CDR2 YFSETQ. CDR3 in amino acids: CASSPTGSSNTEAFF. The CDR3 nucleotides are TGCGCCAGCAGCCCCACCGGGTCGTCTAACACTGAAGCTTTCTTT.

The chain combines TRBV6-1 with TRBJ1-5; D gene unclear. This CDR3 has 15 amino acids. In germline, CDR1 is MNHNS, CDR2 SASEGT. The ends were cut back, 3 bases at V and 1 base at J, with 10 bases in the middle. The CDR3 is CASSEIWPSNQPQHF. The CDR3 DNA sequence: TGTGCCAGCAGTGAGATTTGGCCGAGCAATCAGCCCCAGCATTTT.

The rearrangement uses TRBV9 and TRBJ1-1; D gene uncertain. Trimming shortened V by 8 bases and J by 1 base, and 18 bases separated the two germline ends. The V gene's germline CDR1 is SGDLS and CDR2 YYNGEE. CDR3 length equals 15 residues. CDR3 DNA sequence: TGTGCCAGTATATTAATAGGACGGGAGAACACTGAAGCTTTCTTT. It is translated as CASILIGRENTEAFF.

V and J are TRBV3-1 (or the pseudogene TRBV3-2) and TRBJ2-1, with a possible D match to TRBD2 (6 bases). The V gene lost 1 base and the J gene lost 7 bases, with 14 bases spanning the gap. CDR3 length: 15 residues. CDR1 is LGHDT and CDR2 is YNNKEL in the germline V gene (reference sequence). The CDR3 region has the DNA TGTGCCAGCAGCCAAGGGGCTAGCGTGGAAAATGAGCAGTTCTTC. This codes for CASSQGASVENEQFF.

The V and J genes are TRBV24-1 and TRBJ2-1, with 8 bases aligning to TRBD2. The CDR3 consists of 22 residues. The trim removed 6 bases at V and 7 bases at J, leaving 31 bases unmatched. CDR1 is KGHDR, CDR2 SFDVKD, per germline. The CDR3 DNA reads TGTGCCACCAGTAGTCCCGGCTTACAGGGTGTGACGGGGGGGCCTTCAGATAATGAGCAGTTCTTC. Its translation: CATSSPGLQGVTGGPSDNEQFF.

CDR3 sequence: CASSESAAPGLAVEQFF. The CDR3 coding sequence is TGCGCCAGCAGTGAGTCGGCGGCACCCGGACTAGCCGTCGAGCAGTTCTTC. This rearrangement joins TRBV10-1 to TRBJ2-1, with TRBD2 matching over 8 bases. V gave up 0 bases and J gave up 10 bases; unmatched junction bases: 14. This CDR3 is 17 amino acids long. In germline, CDR1 is WNHNN, CDR2 SYGVQD (reference sequence).

The J gene is TRBJ2-7, the V gene TRBV27; maybe TRBD2 (5 bases). Looked up from germline, CDR1 is MNHEY and CDR2 is SMNVEV (reference sequence). Trimming cost V 6 bases and J 3 bases, with 21 bases left between them. The CDR3 has 16 residues. The CDR3 here is CASRKPRTGLNYEQYF. Here the CDR3 DNA reads TGTGCCAGCAGAAAGCCCCGGACCGGACTGAACTACGAGCAGTACTTC.

The chain joins TRBV19 to TRBJ1-2, with D perhaps TRBD1 (5 bases). Germline CDR1 and CDR2: LNHDA and SQIVND (reference sequence). The CDR3 runs 15 residues. The V end lost 7 bases, the J end lost 0 bases, and 15 bases lay between the germline ends. The CDR3: CASIGREATNYGYTF. DNA for the CDR3: TGTGCCAGTATAGGCAGGGAGGCCACTAACTATGGCTACACCTTC.

J is TRBJ2-2 and V is TRBV6-5; 7 bases are shared with TRBD1. Germline V lookup: CDR1 MNHEY, CDR2 SVGAGI. The CDR3 is 15 amino acids. J gave up 4 bases and V 5 bases, and 7 bases lay outside the gene matches. The CDR3 DNA sequence: TGTGCCAGCAGTACCCGACAGGGTAGCACCGGGGAGCTGTTTTTT. Translation gives CASSTRQGSTGELFF.

This clone has only a few counts. J is TRBJ2-3 and V is TRBV4-1; 12 bases agree with TRBD1. The CDR3 consists of 16 residues. After removal of 0 bases from V and 6 bases from J, the junction contained 4 bases not matched to a gene. Germline V gene data show CDR1 as MGHRA and CDR2 as YSYEKL. The CDR3 DNA is TGCGCCAGCAGCCAAGATTGGGGACAGGGGGCGGATACGCAGTATTTT. Translating gives CASSQDWGQGADTQYF.

This chain uses TRBV11-3 with TRBJ2-3; the D is unclear. This CDR3 is built from 14 residues. Germline V gene data show CDR1 as SGHNT and CDR2 as YENEEA. Trimming removed 5 bases from V and 3 bases from J, with 12 bases in between. The CDR3 protein is CASSTGAVTDTQYF. The CDR3 DNA sequence: TGTGCCAGCAGCACCGGCGCGGTGACAGATACGCAGTATTTT. Complete variable domain (other parts from reference TRBV11-3 and TRBJ2-3): EAGVVQSPRYKIIEKKQPVAFWCNPISGHNTLYWYLQNLGQGPELLIRYENEEAVDDSQLPKDRFSAERLKGVDSTLKIQPAELGDSAVYLCASSTGAVTDTQYFGPGTRLTVL.

The chain recombines TRBV6-5 with TRBJ2-7; 8 bases match TRBD1. The trim removed 4 bases at V and 6 bases at J, leaving 8 bases unmatched. The CDR3 totals 14 residues. The germline V gene has CDR1 MNHEY and CDR2 SVGAGI. CDR3: CASSSVGQGVEQYF. CDR3 DNA sequence: TGTGCCAGCAGTTCCGTTGGACAGGGTGTCGAGCAGTACTTC.

This clone was detected only once. The gene calls are TRBV3-1 (or the pseudogene TRBV3-2) and TRBJ2-1; TRBD1 matches at 9 bases. This CDR3 spans 15 amino acids. The germline V gene encodes CDR1 LGHDT and CDR2 YNNKEL (reference sequence). The ends lost 5 bases at V and 3 bases at J; junction bases unmatched: 5. The CDR3: CASSSDRGLYNEQFF. The CDR3 coding sequence is TGTGCCAGCAGCTCGGACAGGGGCCTCTACAATGAGCAGTTCTTC.

The chain has TRBV5-5 and TRBJ2-7; 9 nucleotides align to TRBD1. The CDR3 consists of 16 residues. J gave up 3 bases and V 3 bases, and 10 bases lay outside the gene matches. Germline-derived CDR1 and CDR2 are SGHKS and YYEKEE (reference sequence). CDR3 protein: CASSSAPRDRVYEQYF. The CDR3 DNA follows: TGTGCCAGCAGCTCAGCCCCCCGGGACAGGGTCTACGAGCAGTACTTC.

The J gene is TRBJ2-3, the V gene TRBV5-1; possibly TRBD2 for D (5 bases). The CDR3 loop spans 15 amino acids. V lost 1 base to trimming and J lost 4 bases, with 13 bases between them. Germline V gene sequence: CDR1 SGHRS, CDR2 YFSETQ. The CDR3 loop reads CASSLPPGFSDTQYF. The CDR3 region has the DNA TGCGCCAGCAGCTTGCCGCCGGGATTTTCAGATACGCAGTATTTT.

The chain has TRBV19 and TRBJ2-1; D is unresolved. The CDR3 length is 13 residues. The germline V gene encodes CDR1 LNHDA and CDR2 SQIVND (reference sequence). V lost 6 bases, J lost 0 bases, and 6 bases lay in between. The CDR3 sequence is CASRFSSYNEQFF. The CDR3 DNA sequence: TGTGCCAGTAGATTCAGCTCCTACAATGAGCAGTTCTTC.

This clone appeared a single time. The rearrangement uses TRBV29-1 and TRBJ1-2; TRBD1 agrees at 9 bases. In germline, CDR1 is SQVTM, CDR2 ANQGSEA. With V trimmed by 8 bases and J by 3 bases, 10 bases remained unmatched. CDR3 length: 14 residues. The CDR3 coding sequence is TGCAGCTCCCAAACAGGGGGCTGGGACTATGGCTACACCTTC. This sequence encodes CSSQTGGWDYGYTF.

This clone was detected a few times. The chain links TRBV24-1 to TRBJ2-5; the D gene is possibly TRBD2 (7 bases). Trimming took 3 bases from V and 2 from J, leaving 12 bases between them. Germline CDR1 reads KGHDR; CDR2 reads SFDVKD. CDR3 length: 15 amino acids. This CDR3 reads CATSDLGRGQETQYF. The CDR3 DNA reads as TGTGCCACCAGTGATCTTGGGAGGGGGCAAGAGACCCAGTACTTC.

The V and J genes are TRBV2 and TRBJ2-3, with TRBD1 matching over 7 bases. Trimming took 6 bases from V and 7 from J; bases not matched to a gene: 13. Germline-derived CDR1 and CDR2 are SNHLY and FYNNEI. CDR3 length: 15 amino acids. Here the CDR3 reads CASRVGTVVPYTQYF. CDR3 sequence (DNA): TGTGCCAGCAGGGTGGGGACAGTAGTCCCCTATACGCAGTATTTT.

This rearrangement joins TRBV5-6 to TRBJ1-2; 7 bases agree with TRBD1. Germline CDR1 and CDR2: SGHDT and YYEEEE. The CDR3 length is 14 residues. With V trimmed by 3 bases and J by 6 bases, 8 bases remained unmatched. The CDR3 DNA reads as TGTGCCAGCAGCTCAATCAGACAGGGTCATGGCTACACCTTC. It specifies CASSSIRQGHGYTF. Full variable domain (outside the CDR3, taken from reference TRBV5-6 and TRBJ1-2): DAGVTQSPTHLIKTRGQQVTLRCSPKSGHDTVSWYQQALGQGPQFIFQYYEEEERQRGNFPDRFSGHQFPNYSSELNVNALLLGDSALYLCASSSIRQGHGYTFGSGTRLTVV.

The table lists this clone with a few counts. The chain uses TRBV12-3 or TRBV12-4 and TRBJ1-1; no clear D. The CDR3 length is 13 residues. V was pared by 6 bases and J by 1 base, with 9 bases between. CDR3 sequence (DNA): TGTGCCAGCAGCCCCAGGCCGAACACTGAAGCTTTCTTT. It codes for CASSPRPNTEAFF.

This clone has more than one count but fewer than ten. J is TRBJ1-3 and V is TRBV5-1; unclear D gene. CDR1 and CDR2 (germline): SGHRS, YFSETQ. The CDR3 totals 14 residues. The germline V and J ends were trimmed by 1 base and 0 bases, with 5 bases remaining between them. The CDR3 DNA reads as TGCGCCAGCAGCTTGAGCACCTCTGGAAACACCATATATTTT. This translates into CASSLSTSGNTIYF.

The chain links TRBV7-2 to TRBJ2-5; 9 bases map to TRBD2. Germline-derived CDR1 and CDR2 are SGHTA and FQGNSA. This CDR3 contains 15 residues. V was clipped by 4 bases and J by 2 bases; unmatched bases: 5. The CDR3 DNA reads TGTGCCAGCAGCTCATCTAGCGGGACTCAAGAGACCCAGTACTTC. It translates to CASSSSSGTQETQYF.

The chain links TRBV11-1 to TRBJ2-3, with 10 bases that match TRBD2. Germline CDR1 reads SGHAT; CDR2 reads FQDESV (reference sequence). The junction had 6 bases not matched to a gene; V was cut back by 5 bases and J by 4 bases. This CDR3 region has 15 residues. CDR3 residues: CASSPSGLAADTQYF. In DNA, the CDR3 is TGTGCCAGCAGCCCATCAGGACTAGCGGCAGATACGCAGTATTTT.

The CDR3 DNA reads as TGCGCCAGCAGCTTACGGACAGGTGATAATGAAAAACTGTTTTTT. Protein sequence: CASSLRTGDNEKLFF. The gene calls are TRBV5-1 and TRBJ1-4; 7 nucleotides match TRBD1. Trimming at V came to 2 bases and at J to 4 bases, leaving 5 bases not matched to a gene. CDR3 length: 15 residues. Germline CDR1 and CDR2: SGHRS and YFSETQ. The entire variable domain, with the rest obtained from reference TRBV5-1 and TRBJ1-4, is as follows: KAGVTQTPRYLIKTRGQQVTLSCSPISGHRSVSWYQQTPGQGLQFLFEYFSETQRNKGNFPGRFSGRQFSNSRSEMNVSTLELGDSALYLCASSLRTGDNEKLFFGSGTQLSVL.

This clone appeared once. The V call is TRBV5-1, the J call TRBJ2-2; 12 bases align to TRBD2. Trimming cost V 4 bases and J 1 base; bases outside gene matches: 2. The germline V gene encodes CDR1 SGHRS and CDR2 YFSETQ. The CDR3 is 16 amino acids. CDR3 nucleotide sequence: TGCGCCAGCAGCAGGGGACTAGCGGGGAACACCGGGGAGCTGTTTTTT. Translation gives CASSRGLAGNTGELFF. Full variable domain (remainder filled in from reference TRBV5-1 and TRBJ2-2): KAGVTQTPRYLIKTRGQQVTLSCSPISGHRSVSWYQQTPGQGLQFLFEYFSETQRNKGNFPGRFSGRQFSNSRSEMNVSTLELGDSALYLCASSRGLAGNTGELFFGEGSRLTVL.